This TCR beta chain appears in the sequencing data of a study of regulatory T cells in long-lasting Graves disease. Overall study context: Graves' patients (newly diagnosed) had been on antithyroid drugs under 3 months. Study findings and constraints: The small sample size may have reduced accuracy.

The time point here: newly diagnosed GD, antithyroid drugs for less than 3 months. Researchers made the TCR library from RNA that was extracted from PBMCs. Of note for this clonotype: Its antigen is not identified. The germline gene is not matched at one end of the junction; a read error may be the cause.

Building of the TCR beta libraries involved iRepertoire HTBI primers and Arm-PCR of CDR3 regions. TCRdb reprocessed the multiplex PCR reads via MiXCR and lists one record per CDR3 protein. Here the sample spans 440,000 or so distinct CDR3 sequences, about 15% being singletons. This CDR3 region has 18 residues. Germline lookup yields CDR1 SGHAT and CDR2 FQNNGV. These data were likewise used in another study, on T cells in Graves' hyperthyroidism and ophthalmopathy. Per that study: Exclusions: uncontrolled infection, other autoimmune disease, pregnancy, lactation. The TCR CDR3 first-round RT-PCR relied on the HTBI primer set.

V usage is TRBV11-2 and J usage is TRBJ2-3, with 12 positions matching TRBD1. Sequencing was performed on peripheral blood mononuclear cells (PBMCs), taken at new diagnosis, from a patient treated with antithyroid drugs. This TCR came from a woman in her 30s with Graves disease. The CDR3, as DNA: TGCGCCAGCAGCCAGGGGACAGGGGGCTTCCCTAGCACAGATACGCAGTATTTT. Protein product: CASSQGTGGFPSTDTQYF. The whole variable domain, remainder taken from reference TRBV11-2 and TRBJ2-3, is EAGVAQSPRYKIIEKRQSVAFWCNPISGHATLYWYQQILGQGPKLLIQFQNNGVVDDSQLPKDRFSAERLKGVDSTLKIQPAKLEDSAVYLCASSQGTGGFPSTDTQYFGPGTRLTVL.